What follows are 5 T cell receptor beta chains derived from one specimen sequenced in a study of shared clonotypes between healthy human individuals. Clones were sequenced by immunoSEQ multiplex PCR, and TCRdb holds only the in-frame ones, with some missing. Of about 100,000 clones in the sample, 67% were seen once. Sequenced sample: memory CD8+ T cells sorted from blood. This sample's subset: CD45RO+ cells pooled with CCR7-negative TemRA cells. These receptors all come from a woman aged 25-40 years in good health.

The CDR3, as DNA: TGTGCCAGCAGCCTGGTGGGGGGGCATACTGAAGCTTTCTTT. Translating gives CASSLVGGHTEAFF. The chain uses TRBV7-9 and TRBJ1-1, with D possibly matching TRBD1 (6 bases). Trimming took 5 bases from V and 5 from J, leaving 15 bases between them. This CDR3 region has 14 residues. Germline V gene sequence: CDR1 SEHNR, CDR2 FQNEAQ (reference sequence). The whole variable domain, filled in from reference TRBV7-9 and TRBJ1-1, reads DTGVSQNPRHKITKRGQNVTFRCDPISEHNRLYWYRQTLGQGPEFLTYFQNEAQLEKSRLLSDRFSAERPKGSFSTLEIQRTEQGDSAMYLCASSLVGGHTEAFFGQGTRLTVV.

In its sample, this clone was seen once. The CDR3 coding sequence is TGCGCCAGCACTCCGCTTTCGGGCACTGAAGCTTTCTTT. Protein product: CASTPLSGTEAFF. The chain links TRBV4-1 to TRBJ1-1; D uncertain. The CDR3 is 13 residues long. Trimming pared 7 bases from V and 4 bases from J, leaving 13 bases between. Per the germline V gene, CDR1 is MGHRA and CDR2 is YSYEKL.

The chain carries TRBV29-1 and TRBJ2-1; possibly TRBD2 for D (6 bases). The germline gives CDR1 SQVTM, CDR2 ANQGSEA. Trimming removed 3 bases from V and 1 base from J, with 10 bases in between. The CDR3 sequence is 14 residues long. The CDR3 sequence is CSVEGGVSYNEQFF. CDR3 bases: TGCAGCGTTGAGGGGGGAGTTTCCTACAATGAGCAGTTCTTC.

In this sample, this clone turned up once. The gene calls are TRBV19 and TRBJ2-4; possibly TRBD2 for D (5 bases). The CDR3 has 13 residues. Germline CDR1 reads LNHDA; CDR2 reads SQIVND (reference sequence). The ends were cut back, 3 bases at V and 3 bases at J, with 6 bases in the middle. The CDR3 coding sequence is TGTGCCAGTAGTATCCGGGACAAAAACATTCAGTACTTC. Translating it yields CASSIRDKNIQYF. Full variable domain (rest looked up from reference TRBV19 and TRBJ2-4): DGGITQSPKYLFRKEGQNVTLSCEQNLNHDAMYWYRQDPGQGLRLIYYSQIVNDFQKGDIAEGYSVSREKKESFPLTVTSAQKNPTAFYLCASSIRDKNIQYFGAGTRLSVL.

As DNA, the CDR3 is TGTGCCAGCAGCGTAGATTACTCTGGAAACACCATATATTTT. This sequence encodes CASSVDYSGNTIYF. The chain has TRBV9 and TRBJ1-3; D is unclear. The germline V gene encodes CDR1 SGDLS and CDR2 YYNGEE. The V and J ends lost 0 bases and 0 bases respectively, with 4 bases between them. This CDR3 is 14 amino acids long.